This passage covers 28 T cell receptor beta chains from one sample sequenced in a study of blood T cell repertoires in COVID-19. The repertoire was sequenced with immunoSEQ multiplex PCR; TCRdb's copy has only in-frame clones and lacks some. The sample lists approximately 160,000 clones, 93% occurring once. Sequenced material: peripheral blood. These receptors were obtained from a woman aged 60-75 years with COVID-19, enrolled during active disease.

This chain joins TRBV9 and TRBJ1-2; 7 bases map to TRBD1. Germline V gene lookup returns CDR1 SGDLS and CDR2 YYNGEE. There are 15 residues in the CDR3. Trimming cost V 4 bases and J 2 bases; bases outside gene matches: 8. CDR3: CASSPSRGVNYGYTF. The CDR3 bases are TGTGCCAGCAGCCCTTCCAGGGGGGTGAACTATGGCTACACCTTC.

V gene TRBV7-8 combines with J gene TRBJ2-5; tentative D call: TRBD1 (5 bases). V was clipped by 1 base and J by 5 bases, with 11 bases between them. This CDR3 spans 14 amino acids. Germline V CDR1 and CDR2: SGHVS, FQNEAQ. CDR3 sequence: CASSLGEGVETQYF. For the CDR3, the DNA is TGTGCCAGCAGCTTAGGGGAAGGGGTTGAGACCCAGTACTTC.

J is TRBJ1-2 and V is TRBV6-5; TRBD1 matches 7 bases. The length of the CDR3 is 16 residues. Looked up from germline, CDR1 is MNHEY and CDR2 is SVGAGI. The V and J ends lost 3 bases and 4 bases, in that order; junction bases with no gene match: 11. The CDR3 sequence: CASSYLVDRPLYGYTF. CDR3 sequence (DNA): TGTGCCAGCAGTTATCTGGTGGACAGGCCTCTCTATGGCTACACCTTC.

This clone has a single count. The chain joins TRBV6-2 or TRBV6-3 to TRBJ2-1; D ambiguous. Germline V gene sequence: CDR1 MNHEY, CDR2 SVGEGT. This CDR3 is built from 12 residues. V lost 1 base and J lost 6, with 4 bases in between. Here the CDR3 DNA reads TGTGCCAGCAGTTACTGGAGCAATGAGCAGTTCTTC. Encoded protein: CASSYWSNEQFF.

The chain uses TRBV6-5 and TRBJ1-2; TRBD1 matches 9 bases. The CDR3 is 14 residues long. Germline CDR1 is MNHEY and CDR2 is SVGAGI. V lost 4 bases and J lost 4; bases outside the gene matches: 4. CDR3 sequence reads: CASSWTGELYGYTF. For the CDR3, the DNA is TGTGCCAGCAGTTGGACAGGGGAGCTCTATGGCTACACCTTC.

Here the CDR3 DNA reads TGTGCCAGCAGTGAATTCGGCAGGGTGGGGATCAGCAATCAGCCCCAGCATTTT. This gives the protein CASSEFGRVGISNQPQHF. V is TRBV2 and J is TRBJ1-5; the D gene is possibly TRBD1 (5 bases). Germline V gene lookup returns CDR1 SNHLY and CDR2 FYNNEI. CDR3 size: 18 residues. The V end lost 2 bases, the J end lost 1 base, and 18 bases lay between the germline ends.

The chain has TRBV6-2 or TRBV6-3 and TRBJ2-7; 7 bases match TRBD2. The CDR3 has 16 residues. Per the germline V gene, CDR1 is MNHEY and CDR2 is SVGEGT. With V trimmed by 0 bases and J by 2 bases, 7 bases remained unmatched. CDR3 sequence: CASSYSNPGGAYEQYF. The CDR3 coding sequence is TGTGCCAGCAGTTACTCGAACCCTGGGGGGGCCTACGAGCAGTACTTC.

The rearrangement links TRBV4-2 to TRBJ2-2; D may be TRBD2 (6 bases). CDR3 length equals 15 residues. CDR1 and CDR2 from the germline V gene are LGHNA and YNFKEQ. V was trimmed by 1 base and J by 2 bases, leaving 8 bases between them. CDR3 protein: CASSQVGLNTGELFF. The CDR3 coding sequence is TGTGCCAGCAGCCAAGTGGGACTTAACACCGGGGAGCTGTTTTTT.

The DNA for the CDR3 is TGTGCCAGCAGCTTTACCGGGACACCTAACTCTGGAAACACCATATATTTT. Translation: CASSFTGTPNSGNTIYF. The gene calls are TRBV7-2 and TRBJ1-3; D perhaps matches TRBD1 (6 bases). CDR1 is SGHTA, CDR2 FQGNSA, per germline. CDR3 length: 17 amino acids. The V end was cut by 3 bases, the J end by 0 bases, with 15 bases between. The variable domain in full, completed from reference TRBV7-2 and TRBJ1-3, reads GAGVSQSPSNKVTEKGKDVELRCDPISGHTALYWYRQSLGQGLEFLIYFQGNSAPDKSGLPSDRFSAERTGGSVSTLTIQRTQQEDSAVYLCASSFTGTPNSGNTIYFGEGSWLTVV.

This rearrangement joins TRBV2 to TRBJ1-5; weak D call: TRBD1 (6 bases). The CDR3 spans 15 residues. V was shortened by 3 bases and J by 2 bases, with 11 bases between the two germline ends. Germline lookup yields CDR1 SNHLY and CDR2 FYNNEI. CDR3 coding DNA: TGTGCCAGCAGTGATGAACAGGGTGGCAATCAGCCCCAGCATTTT. This sequence encodes CASSDEQGGNQPQHF.

CDR3 nucleotide sequence: TGTGCCACCAGCAGAGCAGCCGGACTAGCGGGGCGAGGTGAGCAGTTCTTC. Translating it yields CATSRAAGLAGRGEQFF. V usage is TRBV15 and J usage is TRBJ2-1; 12 bases align to TRBD2. The CDR3 runs to 17 residues. Per germline, CDR1 LNHNV and CDR2 YYDKDF (reference sequence). The junction had 10 bases not matched to a gene; V was cut back by 1 base and J by 9 bases.

The chain couples TRBV18 to TRBJ2-1, with 12 bases that match TRBD1. CDR1 and CDR2 from the germline V gene are KGHSH and LQKENI. V lost 6 bases, J lost 5 bases, and 5 bases stayed unmatched. The CDR3 is 15 residues long. The CDR3 region is CASSPGQGANNEQFF. For the CDR3, the DNA is TGTGCCAGCTCCCCGGGACAGGGGGCAAACAATGAGCAGTTCTTC.

This clone was picked up one time. The chain links TRBV5-1 to TRBJ2-2, with 7 bases matching TRBD2. Germline values: CDR1 SGHRS, CDR2 YFSETQ. V trimming: 7 bases; J trimming: 6 bases; junction bases outside the gene matches: 9. This CDR3 spans 14 amino acids. The DNA for the CDR3 is TGCGCCAGCGGGAGGGGCCAGGCAGCCGGGGAGCTGTTTTTT. As protein: CASGRGQAAGELFF.

This chain links TRBV5-6 with TRBJ1-1; 10 nucleotides match TRBD1. Germline CDR1 SGHDT, CDR2 YYEEEE. The CDR3 totals 15 residues. V shed 2 bases, J shed 2 bases, and the junction held 3 bases outside the gene matches. In DNA form, the CDR3 reads TGTGCCAGCAGCTTAGGACAGGGGGTAAACACTGAAGCTTTCTTT. Encoded protein: CASSLGQGVNTEAFF.

This chain uses TRBV10-3 with TRBJ1-3; 7 nucleotides align to TRBD1. V shed 0 bases, J shed 1 base, and the junction held 3 bases outside the gene matches. The CDR3 has 16 amino acids. Germline-derived CDR1 and CDR2 are ENHRY and SYGVKD. The CDR3 here is CAISESFRGSGNTIYF. The CDR3 DNA follows: TGTGCCATCAGTGAGTCGTTCAGGGGGTCTGGAAACACCATATATTTT.

The rearrangement links TRBV19 to TRBJ1-3, with D hard to call. V gave up 4 bases and J gave up 0 bases, with 28 bases separating them. Germline CDR1 LNHDA, CDR2 SQIVND (reference sequence). The CDR3 length is 21 residues. CDR3: CASSTNSIRTPSPFSGNTIYF. The DNA for the CDR3 is TGTGCCAGTAGTACCAACAGCATTCGAACGCCCAGTCCCTTCTCTGGAAACACCATATATTTT. Combining the CDR3 with reference TRBV19 and TRBJ1-3 gives the whole variable domain DGGITQSPKYLFRKEGQNVTLSCEQNLNHDAMYWYRQDPGQGLRLIYYSQIVNDFQKGDIAEGYSVSREKKESFPLTVTSAQKNPTAFYLCASSTNSIRTPSPFSGNTIYFGEGSWLTVV.

The genes are TRBV30 and TRBJ1-1, with TRBD1 matching over 7 bases. CDR3 size: 11 residues. With 3 bases clipped from V and 5 bases from J, the junction kept 0 bases outside the gene matches. CDR1 and CDR2 (germline): GTSNPN, SVGIG (reference sequence). This chain's CDR3 is CAWSRGTEAFF. DNA for the CDR3: TGTGCCTGGAGCAGGGGGACTGAAGCTTTCTTT.

The rearrangement links TRBV15 to TRBJ1-6; D gene uncertain. V was trimmed by 0 bases and J by 9 bases, leaving 15 bases between them. CDR1 and CDR2 from the germline V gene are LNHNV and YYDKDF (reference sequence). This CDR3 region has 16 residues. The DNA of the CDR3 is TGTGCCACCAGCAGAGATCCGGAGACCATAAGTTCACCCCTCCACTTT. As protein: CATSRDPETISSPLHF.

This sequence joins TRBV7-3 and TRBJ1-1, with D possibly TRBD1 on 5 matching bases. Germline lookup yields CDR1 SGHTA and CDR2 FQGTGA. This CDR3 region has 14 residues. Trimming shortened V by 5 bases and J by 4 bases, and 14 bases separated the two germline ends. CDR3: CASSNPGGVTEAFF. DNA of the CDR3: TGTGCCAGCAGCAACCCTGGGGGGGTCACTGAAGCTTTCTTT.

The chain uses TRBV3-1 (or the pseudogene TRBV3-2) and TRBJ1-2, with no clear D. The CDR3 has 13 amino acids. V was pared by 10 bases and J by 4 bases, with 16 bases between. Germline CDR1 LGHDT, CDR2 YNNKEL (reference sequence). Here the CDR3 reads CATFSAGFYGYTF. The CDR3 bases are TGTGCCACATTTTCTGCAGGCTTCTATGGCTACACCTTC.

The J gene is TRBJ2-5, the V gene TRBV4-2, with 8 bases matching TRBD1. CDR1 LGHNA and CDR2 YNFKEQ come from the germline V gene. This CDR3 has 17 amino acids. With V trimmed by 2 bases and J by 1 base, 9 bases remained unmatched. As DNA, the CDR3 is TGTGCCAGCAGCCAACTCAGGGGGCTCGGGGCCCAAGAGACCCAGTACTTC. This codes for CASSQLRGLGAQETQYF.

This clone was seen a handful of times. The gene calls are TRBV4-2 and TRBJ2-7; the D gene is possibly TRBD1 (5 bases). CDR1 is LGHNA, CDR2 YNFKEQ, per germline. Trimming removed 4 bases from V and 7 bases from J, with 14 bases in between. CDR3 length: 13 amino acids. In nucleotides, the CDR3 is TGTGCCAGCAGCCCTGGGGCGTCAGGGGAGCAGTACTTC. It yields the protein CASSPGASGEQYF.

V gene TRBV4-3 combines with J gene TRBJ1-2; D call uncertain. The germline V and J ends were trimmed by 5 bases and 4 bases, with 11 bases remaining between them. CDR3 length: 13 residues. Germline CDR1 is LGHNA and CDR2 is YSLEER. CDR3: CASSTARGYGYTF. The CDR3 DNA is TGCGCCAGCAGCACCGCCCGGGGCTATGGCTACACCTTC.

The chain combines TRBV10-3 with TRBJ2-5, with a possible D match to TRBD2 (6 bases). Germline V gene data show CDR1 as ENHRY and CDR2 as SYGVKD. This CDR3 comprises 13 residues. V shed 6 bases and J shed 2 bases, with 10 bases lying between them. The CDR3 DNA reads TGTGCCATCAGGACGGGACTTCAAGAGACCCAGTACTTC. Residues: CAIRTGLQETQYF.

V gene TRBV2 combines with J gene TRBJ2-1; 7 nucleotides match TRBD2. J lost 8 bases, V lost 3 bases, and 10 bases had no gene match. Germline V gene data show CDR1 as SNHLY and CDR2 as FYNNEI. This CDR3 has 15 amino acids. CDR3 region: CASSDLGLPSDEQFF. The CDR3 region has the DNA TGTGCCAGCAGTGACTTGGGACTACCATCCGATGAGCAGTTCTTC.

The chain combines TRBV19 with TRBJ1-5, with D maybe TRBD1 (5 bases). CDR1 is LNHDA, CDR2 SQIVND, per germline (reference sequence). There are 17 residues in the CDR3. Trimming left V 5 bases short and J 0 bases short, with 17 bases between. The CDR3 is CASSPNLGGYSNQPQHF. The CDR3 DNA reads as TGTGCCAGTAGTCCCAATCTTGGGGGGTATAGCAATCAGCCCCAGCATTTT.

V usage is TRBV9 and J usage is TRBJ2-1; TRBD1 matches at 8 bases. V was pared by 3 bases and J by 0 bases, with 2 bases of the junction left unmatched. The germline gives CDR1 SGDLS, CDR2 YYNGEE. The CDR3 is 15 residues long. In nucleotides, the CDR3 is TGTGCCAGCAGCGCCGGACAGGGCTCCTACAATGAGCAGTTCTTC. The encoded protein is CASSAGQGSYNEQFF. The full variable domain, rest sourced from reference TRBV9 and TRBJ2-1, is DSGVTQTPKHLITATGQRVTLRCSPRSGDLSVYWYQQSLDQGLQFLIQYYNGEERAKGNILERFSAQQFPDLHSELNLSSLELGDSALYFCASSAGQGSYNEQFFGPGTRLTVL.

The chain couples TRBV18 to TRBJ1-5, with 9 bases lining up with TRBD1. This CDR3 has 17 residues. Germline CDR1 KGHSH, CDR2 LQKENI. V dropped 6 bases and J dropped 5; count of bases not matched to a gene: 14. For the CDR3, the DNA is TGTGCCAGCTCTACAAGACTTGGGGACAGGGTCGATCAGCCCCAGCATTTT. Translation gives CASSTRLGDRVDQPQHF.